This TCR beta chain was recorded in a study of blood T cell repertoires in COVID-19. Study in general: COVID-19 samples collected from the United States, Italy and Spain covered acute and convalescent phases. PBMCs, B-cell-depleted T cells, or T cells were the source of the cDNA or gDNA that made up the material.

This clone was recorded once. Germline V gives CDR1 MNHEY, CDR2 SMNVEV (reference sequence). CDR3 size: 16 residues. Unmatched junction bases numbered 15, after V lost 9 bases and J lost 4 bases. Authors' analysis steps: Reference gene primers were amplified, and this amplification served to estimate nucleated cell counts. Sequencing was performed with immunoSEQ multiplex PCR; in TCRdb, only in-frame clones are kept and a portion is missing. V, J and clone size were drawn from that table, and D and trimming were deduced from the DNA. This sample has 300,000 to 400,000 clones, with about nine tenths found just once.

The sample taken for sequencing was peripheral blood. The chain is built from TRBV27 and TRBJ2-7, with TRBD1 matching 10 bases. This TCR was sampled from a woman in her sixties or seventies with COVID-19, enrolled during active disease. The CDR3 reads CASKRDRGPGRYEQYF. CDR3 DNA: TGTGCCAGTAAACGGGACAGGGGCCCTGGAAGATACGAGCAGTACTTC.